One sample yielded the 26 T cell receptor beta chains listed below, sequenced in a study of shared clonotypes between healthy human individuals. Produced via immunoSEQ multiplex PCR; TCRdb's table is partial and in-frame only. Altogether about 2 million clones are present, approximately 95% being singletons, with the ten largest covering 0.1% to 0.15%. The sequenced material came from naive CD4+ T cells sorted from blood. Documented subset: CD45RA+ positively selected. The receptors were gathered from a man in his late teens or twenties in good health.

The chain recombines TRBV5-6 with TRBJ1-1; D gene unclear. Trimming removed 2 bases from V and 3 bases from J, with 11 bases in between. Germline CDR1 SGHDT, CDR2 YYEEEE. This CDR3 contains 14 residues. The DNA of the CDR3 is TGTGCCAGCAGCTTTAGGGTTGCAGACACTGAAGCTTTCTTT. Its protein product is CASSFRVADTEAFF.

The chain employs TRBV28 and TRBJ2-6; 10 bases are shared with TRBD2. The length of the CDR3 is 17 residues. The V gene end was trimmed by 5 bases and the J gene end by 0 bases; junction bases not matched to a gene: 4. Germline CDR1 MDHEN, CDR2 SYDVKM. CDR3 in DNA: TGTGCCAGCAGTATCCTAGCGGGGGCCTCTGGGGCCAACGTCCTGACTTTC. It yields the protein CASSILAGASGANVLTF. Variable domain in full (rest from reference TRBV28 and TRBJ2-6): DVKVTQSSRYLVKRTGEKVFLECVQDMDHENMFWYRQDPGLGLRLIYFSYDVKMKEKGDIPEGYSVSREKKERFSLILESASTNQTSMYLCASSILAGASGANVLTFGAGSRLTVL.

This chain links TRBV7-2 with TRBJ2-1; 9 bases are shared with TRBD2. Per germline, CDR1 SGHTA and CDR2 FQGNSA. The CDR3 length is 15 residues. After removal of 5 bases from V and 9 bases from J, the junction contained 11 bases not matched to a gene. CDR3: CASSAGTSLRLEQFF. The CDR3 DNA is TGTGCCAGCAGCGCCGGGACTAGCCTCAGACTTGAGCAGTTCTTC.

The rearrangement links TRBV4-1 to TRBJ1-4; the match to TRBD1 covers 10 bases. Germline-derived CDR1 and CDR2 are MGHRA and YSYEKL. V trimming: 4 bases; J trimming: 7 bases; junction bases outside the gene matches: 9. There are 16 residues in the CDR3. This chain's CDR3 is CASSRPRDRGIEKLFF. In DNA, the CDR3 is TGCGCCAGCAGCCGGCCCCGGGACAGGGGAATTGAAAAACTGTTTTTT.

The V and J genes are TRBV29-1 and TRBJ1-2, with 9 bases that match TRBD1. Germline V CDR1 and CDR2: SQVTM, ANQGSEA. The CDR3 has 12 residues. The ends lost 7 bases at V and 2 bases at J; junction bases unmatched: 2. This CDR3 is CSGGQGNYGYTF. CDR3 DNA: TGCAGCGGGGGACAGGGAAACTATGGCTACACCTTC.

V usage is TRBV18 and J usage is TRBJ1-1; unclear D gene. This CDR3 spans 11 amino acids. CDR1 is KGHSH and CDR2 is LQKENI in the germline V gene. Trimming took off 5 bases at V and 10 bases at J, with 11 bases between the two ends. In DNA, the CDR3 is TGTGCCAGCTCATATCCGGGAGGAGCTTTCTTT. As protein: CASSYPGGAFF. Full variable domain (remainder filled in from reference TRBV18 and TRBJ1-1): NAGVMQNPRHLVRRRGQEARLRCSPMKGHSHVYWYRQLPEEGLKFMVYLQKENIIDESGMPKERFSAEFPKEGPSILRIQQVVRGDSAAYFCASSYPGGAFFGQGTRLTVV.

The gene calls are TRBV5-6 and TRBJ1-3; D is uncertain. The CDR3 loop spans 15 amino acids. V was pared by 0 bases and J by 4 bases, with 11 bases between. Germline assignment: CDR1 SGHDT and CDR2 YYEEEE. CDR3 residues: CASSLAGELGNTIYF. The CDR3 bases are TGTGCCAGCAGCTTGGCTGGGGAACTGGGAAACACCATATATTTT.

The V call is TRBV18, the J call TRBJ2-7; 8 bases fit TRBD2. The CDR3 covers 14 residues. Looked up from germline, CDR1 is KGHSH and CDR2 is LQKENI. V shed 3 bases and J 7 bases; nucleotides not matched to a gene: 8. The DNA for the CDR3 is TGTGCCAGCTCACCTTACGGACTAGCACGAGAGCAGTACTTC. As protein: CASSPYGLAREQYF.

CDR3 DNA: TGTGCCACCAAGTACACTGGAAACACCATATATTTT. Its translation: CATKYTGNTIYF. The V gene is TRBV25-1, the J gene TRBJ1-3, with D uncertain. Trimming left V 10 bases short and J 2 bases short, with 9 bases between. CDR1 is MGHDK, CDR2 SYGVNS, per germline. The CDR3 extends over 12 amino acids.

This chain joins TRBV28 and TRBJ1-3; 7 nucleotides match TRBD1. Germline trimming cut 7 bases from V and 3 bases from J; bases unmatched to any gene: 9. CDR1 is MDHEN, CDR2 SYDVKM, per germline. The CDR3 covers 15 residues. DNA of the CDR3: TGTGCCAGCACCTCACAGGGGAAGGGTGGAAACACCATATATTTT. It encodes CASTSQGKGGNTIYF.

The genes are TRBV27 and TRBJ2-2, with no clear D. Trimming took off 5 bases at V and 8 bases at J, with 9 bases between the two ends. The CDR3 runs 12 residues. CDR1 and CDR2 (germline): MNHEY, SMNVEV (reference sequence). In DNA, the CDR3 is TGTGCCAGCAGTCACCACCAAGGGGAGCTGTTTTTT. Its protein is CASSHHQGELFF.

The rearrangement links TRBV9 to TRBJ2-1, with D perhaps matching TRBD2 (6 bases). Germline CDR1 SGDLS, CDR2 YYNGEE. Trimming pared 4 bases from V and 5 bases from J, leaving 16 bases between. The CDR3 is 15 amino acids. CDR3 residues: CASSMQLAGNNEQFF. The CDR3 nucleotides read TGTGCCAGCAGCATGCAGTTGGCGGGAAACAATGAGCAGTTCTTC.

The rearrangement links TRBV30 to TRBJ1-1; 9 bases are shared with TRBD1. The germline gives CDR1 GTSNPN, CDR2 SVGIG (reference sequence). The CDR3 has 11 residues. V lost 7 bases and J lost 12; bases outside the gene matches: 9. CDR3 sequence (DNA): TGTGCCTCCACGGACAGGGGTAGGTCTTTCTTT. It encodes CASTDRGRSFF.

This clone was found once. This sequence joins TRBV13 and TRBJ2-7; TRBD1 agrees at 7 bases. V was pared by 5 bases and J by 2 bases, with 3 bases of the junction left unmatched. Germline V gene data show CDR1 as PRHDT and CDR2 as FYEKMQ (reference sequence). The CDR3 has 13 residues. Here the CDR3 reads CASSAGGAYEQYF. CDR3 sequence (DNA): TGTGCCAGCAGCGCAGGGGGAGCCTACGAGCAGTACTTC.

V is TRBV19 and J is TRBJ2-7; 8 bases line up with TRBD2. V was clipped by 9 bases and J by 0 bases; unmatched bases: 7. The CDR3 length is 14 residues. Germline values: CDR1 LNHDA, CDR2 SQIVND (reference sequence). The DNA for the CDR3 is TGTGCCAGCCAGACTAGCGCCAGCTCCTACGAGCAGTACTTC. It encodes CASQTSASSYEQYF. Full variable domain (missing parts from reference TRBV19 and TRBJ2-7): DGGITQSPKYLFRKEGQNVTLSCEQNLNHDAMYWYRQDPGQGLRLIYYSQIVNDFQKGDIAEGYSVSREKKESFPLTVTSAQKNPTAFYLCASQTSASSYEQYFGPGTRLTVT.

The V gene is TRBV5-1, the J gene TRBJ2-1; 8 bases match TRBD1. Germline CDR1 is SGHRS and CDR2 is YFSETQ. The V and J ends lost 5 bases and 7 bases, in that order; junction bases with no gene match: 11. This CDR3 has 15 residues. DNA of the CDR3: TGCGCCAGCAGTGTACCAGGGGGCGACGGTAATGAGCAGTTCTTC. Its protein is CASSVPGGDGNEQFF.

This chain links TRBV9 with TRBJ2-2; D is unresolved. The CDR3 is 13 residues long. Germline CDR1 and CDR2: SGDLS and YYNGEE. Between the trimmed V and J ends, which lost 4 bases and 2 bases, there was a span of 6 bases. CDR3 sequence: CASSPPNTGELFF. The DNA of the CDR3 is TGTGCCAGCAGCCCCCCCAACACCGGGGAGCTGTTTTTT.

V and J are TRBV5-1 and TRBJ2-1; 9 positions agree with TRBD1. The CDR3 length is 17 residues. CDR1 SGHRS and CDR2 YFSETQ come from the germline V gene. V trimming: 4 bases; J trimming: 8 bases; junction bases outside the gene matches: 16. The CDR3 here is CASSVGSGQGTGDEQFF. CDR3 bases: TGCGCCAGCAGCGTGGGGTCGGGACAGGGAACGGGCGATGAGCAGTTCTTC.

The rearrangement joins TRBV12-5 to TRBJ1-5; 7 bases map to TRBD1. Germline loops: CDR1 LGHNT, CDR2 FRNRAP. This CDR3 contains 12 residues. With V trimmed by 6 bases and J by 5 bases, 1 base remained unmatched. The DNA of the CDR3 is TGTGCTAGTGGGCAGGGGGATCAGCCCCAGCATTTT. This sequence encodes CASGQGDQPQHF.

V is TRBV15 and J is TRBJ2-1; TRBD2 aligns across 8 bases. The germline gives CDR1 LNHNV, CDR2 YYDKDF (reference sequence). The length of the CDR3 is 16 residues. The trim removed 0 bases at V and 6 bases at J, leaving 7 bases unmatched. The CDR3 DNA reads as TGTGCCACCAGCAGAGATTCCCAGCGGGGGACCAATGAGCAGTTCTTC. It translates to CATSRDSQRGTNEQFF.

Notes on this clone: The identical CDR3 is also encoded by other nucleotide sequences in the sample. This chain joins TRBV2 and TRBJ2-5; 9 nucleotides line up with TRBD1. Germline loops: CDR1 SNHLY, CDR2 FYNNEI. The CDR3 is 13 amino acids. Trimming took 6 bases from V and 5 from J; bases not matched to a gene: 4. In DNA, the CDR3 is TGTGCCAGCAGGGGACAGGGAGGGGAGACCCAGTACTTC. Amino acid sequence: CASRGQGGETQYF. The complete variable domain, with remaining parts taken from reference TRBV2 and TRBJ2-5, reads EPEVTQTPSHQVTQMGQEVILRCVPISNHLYFYWYRQILGQKVEFLVSFYNNEISEKSEIFDDQFSVERPDGSNFTLKIRSTKLEDSAMYFCASRGQGGETQYFGPGTRLLVL.

The rearrangement uses TRBV11-2 and TRBJ2-5; tentatively, D is TRBD1 (5 bases). V was shortened by 1 base and J by 5 bases, with 11 bases between the two germline ends. Germline V gene data show CDR1 as SGHAT and CDR2 as FQNNGV. The CDR3 consists of 14 residues. This CDR3 reads CASSLARAGETQYF. The DNA for the CDR3 is TGTGCCAGCAGCTTAGCGCGAGCAGGGGAGACCCAGTACTTC.

The chain joins TRBV10-1 to TRBJ2-7, with 10 bases matching TRBD2. The CDR3 runs to 15 residues. The V and J ends lost 4 bases and 4 bases, in that order; junction bases with no gene match: 7. The V gene's germline CDR1 is WNHNN and CDR2 SYGVQD (reference sequence). CDR3: CASSGGLAGAYEQYF. CDR3 nucleotide sequence: TGCGCCAGCAGTGGGGGGCTAGCGGGAGCTTACGAGCAGTACTTC.

Of note for this clone: The same CDR3 arises from other DNA sequences in this sample as well. The chain is built from TRBV28 and TRBJ2-7; D gene unclear. The CDR3 spans 11 residues. Trimming pared 4 bases from V and 4 bases from J, leaving 5 bases between. The germline V gene has CDR1 MDHEN and CDR2 SYDVKM. The CDR3 protein is CASSSSYEQYF. The CDR3 nucleotides are TGTGCCAGCAGTTCCTCATACGAGCAGTACTTC.

The V and J genes are TRBV7-9 and TRBJ1-6, with D perhaps matching TRBD1 (5 bases). This CDR3 is 15 amino acids long. V was pared by 4 bases and J by 8 bases, with 15 bases between. The germline gives CDR1 SEHNR, CDR2 FQNEAQ (reference sequence). CDR3 in DNA: TGTGCCAGCAGCTCTAAGGGGAGAGGTGATTCACCCCTCCACTTT. Translated: CASSSKGRGDSPLHF.

The chain joins TRBV6-5 to TRBJ2-7; 8 nucleotides match TRBD2. In germline, CDR1 is MNHEY, CDR2 SVGAGI. Trimming cost V 2 bases and J 2 bases; bases outside gene matches: 5. The CDR3 length is 15 residues. CDR3 in DNA: TGTGCCAGCAGTTACCAAGCGGGAGAGGCCTACGAGCAGTACTTC. Translation gives CASSYQAGEAYEQYF.